This T cell receptor beta chain originates from a study of shared clonotypes between healthy human individuals (TCRdb year 2020). Some background on the complete study: The cohort included a few men and two women between 18 and 49 years of age. The study deeply sequenced blood TCR repertoires of roughly five healthy adults to estimate repertoire size and the extent of clonotype sharing between individuals. To increase sequencing depth and limit assay-specific biases, TCR repertoire library preparation and sequencing were carried out by different laboratories using diverse techniques. Leukapheresis yielded between about 0.8 and 8.9 billion PBMCs per donor. Overall study results and their limits: Sampling was restricted to blood, and TCR repertoires in tissues likely differ from the TCR repertoires found in blood. Because the study included only a small number of donors, the genetic and exposure-history diversity represented was limited. Pairwise subsampling indicated that sequencing depth was expected to affect the degree of clonotype sharing among donors.

TCR CDR3 regions were amplified from genomic DNA by multiplex PCR using the deep immunoSEQ assay. Extracted genomic DNA from each cell subset was distributed evenly across all wells of several immunoSEQ 96-well plates, and each plate was treated as a replicate. Each replicate PCR for unsorted PBMC received roughly 0.3 ug genomic DNA, equal to 25,000 to 35,000 T cell genomes. Ten immunoSEQ deep assay plates were used to sequence unsorted PBMC genomic DNA. Purified libraries were quantified with a Qubit 3.0 fluorometer, sized on a Bioanalyzer 2100, and re-quantified with the KAPA Library Quantification kit. Every immunoSEQ 96-well plate was sequenced on a dedicated single-read 150-cycle Illumina NextSeq 550 flow cell. For the original study's pipeline: Because the immunoSEQ output held only junctional sequences and lacked quality scores, the filtering could not match the filtering applied to full-length reads. To assign V/J genes and CDR3, sequences were annotated against IMGT germline references using PyIR, a Python wrapper for IgBLAST v1.9. Reads with weak V/J assignments (E-value above 1e-6), missing CDR3, stop codons, out-of-frame junctions, or ambiguous translated residues were removed. V3J clonotypes were defined as sequences sharing an identical inferred V gene, J gene, and CDR3 amino acid sequence. To compute the percentage overlap between repertoires, the number of shared unique clonotypes was divided by the size of the smaller repertoire. RTK rarefaction, the Chao1 estimator, and Recon v2.1 estimates of unobserved clonotypes were used to assess repertoire richness. The table was pulled from immuneACCESS by TCRdb, which kept in-frame rearrangements only. Such tables lose some clones; where checked, under half of the loss comes from unresolved V genes, and the rest has no known cause. V and J calls and clone size come straight from that table; D and trimming were deduced from the DNA. Present in this sample are more than 400,000 clones, 81% of which were seen just once. 9.5% to 15% of the sample comes from the top ten.

The CDR3 runs 14 amino acids, cysteine and phenylalanine included. Only the CDR3 part of the read is kept: 42 bases, read in frame from the first base. V is pared back by 5 bases and J by 3 bases, with 13 bases lying between the germline termini. CDR1 and CDR2 (SGHRS, YFSETQ) derive from the germline V gene. For this clone: Its antigen has not been determined. There are no base qualities to consult, and no much larger clone falls within one base.

Healthy HIV-negative adults with no recently reported acute infections or vaccinations were included as donors. Only Caucasian adults living in Nashville, Tennessee, USA were represented among the donors. For unsorted samples, 75 million to 90 million PBMCs were counted and genomic DNA was extracted with the QIAamp DNA Blood Mini kit. After blood collection by leukapheresis, PBMCs were isolated using Ficoll-Histopaque density gradient centrifugation and then cryopreserved in the vapor phase of liquid nitrogen. Material for sequencing was PBMCs. This clonotype was sampled from a woman aged 40 to 49 in good health. Some clones in this sample may be carry-over from other donors' samples. The chain is made from TRBV5-1 and TRBJ2-3; the D gene is unclear. CDR3 loop: CASRTAVGTDTQYF. The nucleotide sequence is TGCGCCAGCAGAACCGCGGTGGGGACAGATACGCAGTATTTT.